These 10 T cell receptor beta chains were sequenced from one sample in a study of shared clonotypes between healthy human individuals. Profiling relied on immunoSEQ multiplex PCR, and the TCRdb table lists in-frame clones only, not all of them. The sample includes approximately 100,000 clones, less than 80% of them seen just once. The material sequenced was memory CD8+ T cells sorted from blood. Documented subset: CD45RO+ cells pooled with CCR7-negative TemRA cells. These receptors were collected from a woman aged 30 to 39 in good health.

The gene calls are TRBV28 and TRBJ1-2; 12 bases fit TRBD1. This CDR3 contains 17 residues. Trimming cost V 6 bases and J 3 bases; bases outside gene matches: 11. CDR1 MDHEN and CDR2 SYDVKM come from the germline V gene. This CDR3 is CASSPGQGARSYYGYTF. CDR3 DNA: TGTGCCAGCAGCCCGGGACAGGGGGCTCGTTCCTACTATGGCTACACCTTC.

This clone was detected only a few times. The chain employs TRBV14 and TRBJ1-2; tentatively, D is TRBD1 (5 bases). Germline V gene lookup returns CDR1 SGHDN and CDR2 FVKESK. The CDR3 covers 13 residues. V was pared by 1 base and J by 4 bases, with 7 bases between. The CDR3 DNA follows: TGTGCCAGCAGCCAAGCTGGGACCTATGGCTACACCTTC. Encoded protein: CASSQAGTYGYTF.

This clone is a singleton in its sample. The chain has TRBV7-9 and TRBJ1-2, with D hard to call. The CDR3 has 12 residues. Trimming stripped 5 bases from V and 7 bases from J, with 11 bases between. Germline V gives CDR1 SEHNR, CDR2 FQNEAQ (reference sequence). CDR3 coding DNA: TGTGCCAGCAGCCACTGGTATTCTGGCTACACCTTC. Translating it yields CASSHWYSGYTF.

The chain recombines TRBV6-5 with TRBJ2-7; possible D gene TRBD2, 6 bases. From germline, CDR1 is MNHEY and CDR2 SVGAGI. Trimming removed 1 base at V and 3 bases at J, with 16 bases between. This CDR3 is 16 amino acids long. Written as DNA, the CDR3 is TGTGCCAGCAGTTACTTTTGGGACTCCCACTTCTACGAGCAGTACTTC. Protein: CASSYFWDSHFYEQYF.

The rearrangement joins TRBV2 to TRBJ1-2; unclear D gene. The V gene's germline CDR1 is SNHLY and CDR2 FYNNEI. This CDR3 has 15 residues. Trimming removed 6 bases at V and 0 bases at J, with 14 bases between. CDR3 amino acids: CASRTDRAANYGYTF. The CDR3 bases are TGTGCCAGCAGGACGGACCGAGCAGCTAACTATGGCTACACCTTC.

The V gene is TRBV11-2, the J gene TRBJ2-7, with TRBD1 matching 8 bases. V lost 5 bases and J lost 2; bases outside the gene matches: 11. The germline gives CDR1 SGHAT, CDR2 FQNNGV. This CDR3 has 16 residues. The CDR3 nucleotides are TGTGCCAGCAGCATCAGGGGGCAGTCGACAACCTACGAGCAGTACTTC. This codes for CASSIRGQSTTYEQYF.

The V call is TRBV28, the J call TRBJ2-1; D call uncertain. V shed 9 bases and J shed 8 bases, with 20 bases lying between them. Germline loops: CDR1 MDHEN, CDR2 SYDVKM. This CDR3 is built from 14 residues. CDR3 sequence: CARSGARASHEQFF. CDR3 sequence (DNA): TGTGCCAGGTCGGGCGCCAGAGCGTCACATGAGCAGTTCTTC.

This chain links TRBV7-9 with TRBJ2-2, with unresolved D. CDR3 length: 17 amino acids. V lost 2 bases, J lost 2 bases, and 15 bases lay in between. Germline V CDR1 and CDR2: SEHNR, FQNEAQ (reference sequence). The chain's CDR3 is CASSLSPRWGNTGELFF. The CDR3 DNA follows: TGTGCCAGCAGCTTAAGTCCGAGGTGGGGAAACACCGGGGAGCTGTTTTTT.

This chain links TRBV9 with TRBJ2-6; D is perhaps TRBD1 (5 bases). Germline values: CDR1 SGDLS, CDR2 YYNGEE. This CDR3 has 18 amino acids. V lost 3 bases and J 0 bases, leaving 16 bases between the germline ends. The CDR3 nucleotides read TGTGCCAGCAGCGGAGCAGGGTCTTTTTCCTCTGGGGCCAACGTCCTGACTTTC. Translation: CASSGAGSFSSGANVLTF.

This clone is categorized as medium-sized. The genes are TRBV6-1 and TRBJ2-6; D unclear. CDR3 length: 15 residues. Germline CDR1 and CDR2: MNHNS and SASEGT. V was shortened by 3 bases and J by 0 bases, with 6 bases between the two germline ends. The CDR3 is CASSEDGSGANVLTF. The CDR3 DNA follows: TGTGCCAGCAGTGAGGACGGCTCTGGGGCCAACGTCCTGACTTTC.